This T cell receptor (beta chain) was obtained from a study of T cell repertoires in cytomegalovirus infection. Germline CDR1 reads MNHEY; CDR2 reads SVGEGT. The CDR3 length is 15 residues. The V end was cut by 5 bases, the J end by 6 bases, with 17 bases between. On this clonotype itself: The antigen remains unidentified.

MiXCR, run by TCRdb on the reads, gives a single entry per CDR3 protein. Among about 480,000 distinct CDR3 sequences listed, around 30% were seen once. The chain joins TRBV6-2 or TRBV6-3 to TRBJ2-1; D possibly corresponds to TRBD2 (6 bases). Sequenced material: cultured PBMCs, taken from culture after CMV antigen stimulation. The sequence came from a human donor in good health (CMV status not recorded). Some clones in this sample may be carry-over from other donors' samples. CDR3 DNA: TGTGCCAGCAGTCCGGGACCGGGAGCGCTCAATGAGCAGTTCTTC. Translated: CASSPGPGALNEQFF.